The source of this T cell receptor beta chain is a study of cytomegalovirus exposure and HLA in healthy donors. Whole-study findings and limits: TCR association rates varied by HLA locus in a later analysis, with DRB1 highest and HLA-C lowest. Productive rates of about 90% or about 30% were seen for most TCR beta V segments in an earlier analysis. An apparent linkage of common viral pathogens to several of the most significant clusters emerged in a later analysis.

The CDR3 has 16 amino acids. Germline assignment: CDR1 PRHDT and CDR2 FYEKMQ (reference sequence). PCR was performed using 60 Vbeta and 13 Jbeta primers. The table came from immunoSEQ multiplex PCR; TCRdb's copy has only in-frame clones and leaves some out. The table has some 170,000 clones, about four fifths seen once. Comment on this clone: The antigen remains undetermined.

The chain employs TRBV13 and TRBJ2-5; 8 positions agree with TRBD2. The J call is in doubt because the DNA end fits TRBJ2-7 better. The clonotype was recovered from a man in his thirties or forties in good health and CMV-seronegative. Material: PBMCs. Here the CDR3 reads CASSLSSGTRIYEQYF. The CDR3, as DNA: TGTGCCAGCAGCTTATCCTCCGGGACTAGGATCTACGAGCAGTACTTC.